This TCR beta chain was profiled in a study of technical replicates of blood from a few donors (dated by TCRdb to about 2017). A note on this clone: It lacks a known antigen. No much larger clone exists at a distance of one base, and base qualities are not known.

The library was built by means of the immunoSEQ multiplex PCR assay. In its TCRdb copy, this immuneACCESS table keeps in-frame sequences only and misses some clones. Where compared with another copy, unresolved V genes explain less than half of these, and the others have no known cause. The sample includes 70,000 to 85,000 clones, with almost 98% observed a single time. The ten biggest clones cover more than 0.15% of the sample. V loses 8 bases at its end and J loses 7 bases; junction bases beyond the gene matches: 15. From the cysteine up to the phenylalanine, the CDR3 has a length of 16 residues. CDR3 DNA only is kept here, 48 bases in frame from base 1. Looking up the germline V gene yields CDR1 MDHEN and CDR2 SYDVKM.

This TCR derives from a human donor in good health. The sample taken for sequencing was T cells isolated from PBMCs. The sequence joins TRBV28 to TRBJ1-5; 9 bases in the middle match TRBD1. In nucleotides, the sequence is TGTGCCAGCGGCAGGGAGGACAGGGGACGGGAGCAGCCCCAGCATTTT. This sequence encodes CASGREDRGREQPQHF.